This T cell receptor beta chain appears in the sequencing data of a study of stem cell transplantation in POMP-related autoinflammatory disease. Study-level information: CD8+ T cells were low and CD4+ cells naive-skewed before transplant. Regarding the study as a whole: Fewer unique TRB V-J gene pairings were identified in patients with PRAID.

TCRdb's copy holds only in-frame clones and misses some; the assay was immunoSEQ multiplex PCR. The repertoire holds tens of thousands of clones, with around 83% as singletons. Points on this clone: What it binds is unknown.

PRAID featured prominent immunodeficiency. This sequence originates from a human donor with POMP-related autoinflammation and immune dysregulation (PRAID). The starting material was CD4+ T cells from PBMCs, obtained before stem cell transplantation.

The CDR3, as DNA: TGTGCCAGCAGCCCCGGGGGGGCCGCCGATACGCAGTATTTT. It is translated as CASSPGGAADTQYF. The genes are TRBV7-3 and TRBJ2-3, with TRBD2 matching 8 bases. The length of the CDR3 is 14 residues. The junction had 7 bases not matched to a gene; V was cut back by 5 bases and J by 6 bases. CDR1 is SGHTA and CDR2 is FQGTGA in the germline V gene.